This T cell receptor (beta chain) is drawn from a study of T-cell reconstitution after alpha-beta-depleted transplantation in children. During its preparation, the TCRbeta library received unique molecular identifiers. TCRdb reanalysed the PCR reads using MiXCR and keeps one entry per CDR3 protein. This repertoire shows about 160,000 distinct CDR3 sequences, around 10% found once; its top ten account for around 14%. This clonotype was seen ten or more times. The CDR3 has 13 amino acids. The V and J ends lost 2 bases and 14 bases, in that order; junction bases with no gene match: 9. CDR1 and CDR2 from the germline V gene are LGHDT and YNNKEL (reference sequence).

The J gene is TRBJ2-1, the V gene TRBV3-1; 7 bases are shared with TRBD1. This specimen was PBMCs, taken before TCRalphabeta/CD19-depleted stem cell transplant. The receptor was derived from a boy younger than 10 with acute myeloid leukemia, due to receive a stem cell transplant. As DNA, the CDR3 is TGTGCCAGCAGCCAACCGGGACAGAACAATGAGTTCTTC. Its protein is CASSQPGQNNEFF.